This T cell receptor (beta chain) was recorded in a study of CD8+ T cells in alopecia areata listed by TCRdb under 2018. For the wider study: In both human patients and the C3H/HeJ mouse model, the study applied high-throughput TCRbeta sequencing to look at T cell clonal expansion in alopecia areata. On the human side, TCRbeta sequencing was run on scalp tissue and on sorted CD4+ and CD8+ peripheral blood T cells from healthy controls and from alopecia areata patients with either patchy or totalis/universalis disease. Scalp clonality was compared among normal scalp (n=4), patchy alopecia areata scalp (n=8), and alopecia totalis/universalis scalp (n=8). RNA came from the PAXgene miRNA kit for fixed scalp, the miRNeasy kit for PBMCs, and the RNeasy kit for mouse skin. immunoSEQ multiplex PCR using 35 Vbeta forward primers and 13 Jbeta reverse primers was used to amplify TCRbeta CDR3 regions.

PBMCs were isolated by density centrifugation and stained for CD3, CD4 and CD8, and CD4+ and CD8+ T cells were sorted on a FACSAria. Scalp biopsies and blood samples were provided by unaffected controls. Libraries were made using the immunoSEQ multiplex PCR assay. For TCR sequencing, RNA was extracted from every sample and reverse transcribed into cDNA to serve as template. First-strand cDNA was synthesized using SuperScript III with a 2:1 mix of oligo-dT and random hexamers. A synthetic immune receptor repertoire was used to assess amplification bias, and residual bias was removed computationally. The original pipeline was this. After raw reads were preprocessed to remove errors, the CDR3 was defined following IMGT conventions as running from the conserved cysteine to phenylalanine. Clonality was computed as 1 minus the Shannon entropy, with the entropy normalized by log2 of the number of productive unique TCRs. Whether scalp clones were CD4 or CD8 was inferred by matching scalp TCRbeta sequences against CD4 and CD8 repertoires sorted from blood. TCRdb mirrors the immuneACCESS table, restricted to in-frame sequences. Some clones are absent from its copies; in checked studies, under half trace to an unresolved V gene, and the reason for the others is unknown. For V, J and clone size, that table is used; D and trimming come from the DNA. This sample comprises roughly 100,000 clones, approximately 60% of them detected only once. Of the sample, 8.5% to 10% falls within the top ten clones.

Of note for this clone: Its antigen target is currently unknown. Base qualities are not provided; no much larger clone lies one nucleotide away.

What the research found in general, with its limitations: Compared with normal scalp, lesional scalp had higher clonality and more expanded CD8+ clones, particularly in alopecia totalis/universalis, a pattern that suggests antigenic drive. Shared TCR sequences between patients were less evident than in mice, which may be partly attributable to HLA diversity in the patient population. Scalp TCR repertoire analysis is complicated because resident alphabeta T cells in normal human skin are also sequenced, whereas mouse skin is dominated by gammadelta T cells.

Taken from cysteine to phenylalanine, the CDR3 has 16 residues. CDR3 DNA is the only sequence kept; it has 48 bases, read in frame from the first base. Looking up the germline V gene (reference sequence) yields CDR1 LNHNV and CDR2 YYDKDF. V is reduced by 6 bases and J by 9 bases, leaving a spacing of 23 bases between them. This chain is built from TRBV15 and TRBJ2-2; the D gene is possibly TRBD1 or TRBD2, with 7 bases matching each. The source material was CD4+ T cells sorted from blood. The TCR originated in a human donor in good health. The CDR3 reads CATREGGTAADRELFF. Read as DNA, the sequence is TGTGCCACCAGAGAGGGGGGGACAGCAGCGGATCGGGAGCTGTTTTTT.